The 14 T cell receptor beta chains below were found in one sample sequenced in a study of cytomegalovirus exposure and HLA in healthy donors. The PCR had 60 Vbeta and 13 Jbeta primers. Profiled with immunoSEQ multiplex PCR; TCRdb holds only in-frame clones, not every one. The table has around 140,000 clones, 75% to 90% seen once; the top ten hold roughly 8%. Sequencing was carried out using PBMCs. All receptors derive from a woman aged 50 to 65 in good health and CMV-seropositive.

V and J are TRBV25-1 and TRBJ1-6; D call uncertain. The CDR3 is 15 residues long. The V end was cut by 3 bases, the J end by 7 bases, with 13 bases between. CDR1 MGHDK and CDR2 SYGVNS come from the germline V gene. CDR3 DNA sequence: TGTGCCAGCAGTGAGGAGAGGGTTCACAATTCACCCCTCCACTTT. Translating it yields CASSEERVHNSPLHF.

The chain joins TRBV2 to TRBJ2-1; TRBD1 might be the D (6 bases). V lost 6 bases to trimming and J lost 3 bases, with 9 bases between them. Germline CDR1 and CDR2: SNHLY and FYNNEI. The CDR3 length is 13 residues. The CDR3 loop reads CASRGALYNEQFF. Here the CDR3 DNA reads TGTGCCAGCAGGGGGGCTCTCTACAATGAGCAGTTCTTC.

The table lists this clone with a count of one. V gene TRBV7-8 combines with J gene TRBJ2-3; 9 bases are shared with TRBD1. This CDR3 region has 17 residues. CDR1 and CDR2 from the germline V gene are SGHVS and FQNEAQ. V trimming: 0 bases; J trimming: 5 bases; junction bases outside the gene matches: 9. The CDR3 spells CASSLALGQGRRDTQYF. The CDR3 nucleotides are TGTGCCAGCAGCTTAGCTTTGGGACAGGGTAGGAGAGATACGCAGTATTTT. Full variable domain (rest looked up from reference TRBV7-8 and TRBJ2-3): GAGVSQSPRYKVAKRGQDVALRCDPISGHVSLFWYQQALGQGPEFLTYFQNEAQLDKSGLPSDRFFAERPEGSVSTLKIQRTQQEDSAVYLCASSLALGQGRRDTQYFGPGTRLTVL.

The chain has TRBV5-1 and TRBJ2-5; 7 bases are a match to TRBD2. Germline CDR1 and CDR2: SGHRS and YFSETQ. Losses at the gene ends were 0 bases for V and 2 bases for J; bases not matched to a gene: 7. The CDR3 has 16 amino acids. CDR3 protein: CASSLGPSGEQETQYF. For the CDR3, the DNA is TGCGCCAGCAGCTTGGGCCCTAGCGGTGAGCAAGAGACCCAGTACTTC.

The rearrangement joins TRBV5-4 to TRBJ1-6, with TRBD1 as a possible D gene (6 bases). Germline V lookup: CDR1 SGHNT, CDR2 YYREEE (reference sequence). The length of the CDR3 is 16 residues. With 3 bases removed from V and 0 bases from J, the gap between germline ends came to 10 bases. This chain's CDR3 is CASSSQGISYNSPLHF. The CDR3 nucleotides are TGTGCCAGCAGCTCACAGGGAATCTCCTATAATTCACCCCTCCACTTT.

In this sample, this clone turned up a few times. The chain employs TRBV10-3 and TRBJ2-7; weak D call: TRBD1 (5 bases). Germline V gene lookup returns CDR1 ENHRY and CDR2 SYGVKD. The CDR3 extends over 13 amino acids. Trimming stripped 7 bases from V and 4 bases from J, with 14 bases between. CDR3 in DNA: TGTGCCATCAATACAGGTGCCGGGTACGAGCAGTACTTC. Residues: CAINTGAGYEQYF.

CDR3 nucleotide sequence: TGCGCCAGCAGCCCTTACCAATCGCGAGGTATCTTGGGGAAGGGAGGGAGCACTGAAGCTTTCTTT. Translation: CASSPYQSRGILGKGGSTEAFF. The chain combines TRBV4-1 with TRBJ1-1; D unresolved. This CDR3 is built from 22 residues. V dropped 4 bases and J dropped 4 bases, with 37 bases sitting between them. CDR1 is MGHRA and CDR2 is YSYEKL in the germline V gene.

The V and J genes are TRBV5-1 and TRBJ1-4; 9 bases line up with TRBD1. This CDR3 has 16 residues. Germline V gene lookup returns CDR1 SGHRS and CDR2 YFSETQ. Trimming took 2 bases from V and 3 from J; bases not matched to a gene: 5. Written as DNA, the CDR3 is TGCGCCAGCAGCTTACAGGGGGCCGGGGCTAATGAAAAACTGTTTTTT. Translating gives CASSLQGAGANEKLFF.

The chain has TRBV28 and TRBJ1-5, with a tentative D call TRBD1 (6 bases). V lost 3 bases and J 0 bases, leaving 18 bases between the germline ends. CDR3 length equals 18 residues. CDR1 MDHEN and CDR2 SYDVKM come from the germline V gene. The CDR3 region is CASSLRIDRYLSNQPQHF. CDR3 in DNA: TGTGCCAGCAGTTTGAGGATCGACAGGTACCTTAGCAATCAGCCCCAGCATTTT.

Remarks on this clone: Its ends do not fully match the called genes, so a read error is possible. The rearrangement links TRBV4-3 to TRBJ2-4; TRBD2 aligns across 8 bases. Germline CDR1 LGHNA, CDR2 YSLEER. The CDR3 is 14 amino acids. CDR3 loop: CASSPRLAKNSQYF. CDR3 nucleotides: TGCGCCAGCAGTCCTAGACTAGCGAAGAACAGTCAGTACTTC.

This clone appeared a few times. The chain joins TRBV27 to TRBJ2-1, with D perhaps TRBD1 (5 bases). CDR3 size: 17 residues. Germline V gene lookup returns CDR1 MNHEY and CDR2 SMNVEV (reference sequence). V dropped 3 bases and J dropped 5 bases, with 20 bases sitting between them. Here the CDR3 DNA reads TGTGCCAGCAGTTTCCAAACAGGTAGAATAGTTAACAATGAGCAGTTCTTC. This encodes CASSFQTGRIVNNEQFF.

This clone was seen just once. Here the CDR3 DNA reads TGTGCCAGCAGCTTAGCGGTAGACTACGAGCAGTACTTC. Residues: CASSLAVDYEQYF. This chain connects TRBV7-9 to TRBJ2-7, with D unclear. The germline V gene encodes CDR1 SEHNR and CDR2 FQNEAQ (reference sequence). The CDR3 runs to 13 residues. V lost 0 bases and J 3 bases, leaving 6 bases between the germline ends.

The chain is built from TRBV2 and TRBJ2-1; no clear D. Per germline, CDR1 SNHLY and CDR2 FYNNEI. V was trimmed by 5 bases and J by 8 bases, leaving 4 bases between them. The CDR3 is 10 residues long. As DNA, the CDR3 is TGTGCCAGCAGTCCCTATGAGCAGTTCTTC. Amino acids: CASSPYEQFF. Together with reference TRBV2 and TRBJ2-1, the CDR3 gives the full variable domain: EPEVTQTPSHQVTQMGQEVILRCVPISNHLYFYWYRQILGQKVEFLVSFYNNEISEKSEIFDDQFSVERPDGSNFTLKIRSTKLEDSAMYFCASSPYEQFFGPGTRLTVL.

Here the CDR3 reads CASSEHRAYEQYF. The DNA of the CDR3 is TGTGCCAGCAGTGAACACAGGGCCTACGAGCAGTACTTC. The chain uses TRBV6-1 and TRBJ2-7, with D perhaps TRBD1 (6 bases). The CDR3 length is 13 residues. Trimming shortened V by 2 bases and J by 2 bases, and 7 bases separated the two germline ends. The germline V gene has CDR1 MNHNS and CDR2 SASEGT.